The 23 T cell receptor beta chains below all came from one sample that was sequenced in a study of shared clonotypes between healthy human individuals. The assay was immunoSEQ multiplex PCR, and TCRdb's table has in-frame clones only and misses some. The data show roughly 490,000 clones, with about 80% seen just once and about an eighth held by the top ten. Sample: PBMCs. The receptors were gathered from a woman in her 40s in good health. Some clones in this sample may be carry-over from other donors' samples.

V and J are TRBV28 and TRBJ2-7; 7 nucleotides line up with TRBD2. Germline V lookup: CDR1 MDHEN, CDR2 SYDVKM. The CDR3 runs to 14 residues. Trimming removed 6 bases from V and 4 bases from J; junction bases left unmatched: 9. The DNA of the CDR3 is TGTGCCAGCAGCCGAGCGGGGCCTGGGTACGAGCAGTACTTC. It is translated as CASSRAGPGYEQYF.

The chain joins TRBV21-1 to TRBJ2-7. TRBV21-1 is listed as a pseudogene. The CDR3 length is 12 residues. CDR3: CASSKKGYEQYF. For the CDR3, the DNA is TGTGCCAGCAGCAAAAAGGGCTACGAGCAGTACTTC.

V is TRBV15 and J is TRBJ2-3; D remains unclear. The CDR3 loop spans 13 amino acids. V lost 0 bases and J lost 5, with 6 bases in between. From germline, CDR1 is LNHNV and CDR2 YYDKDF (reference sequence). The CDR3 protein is CATSRDIEDTQYF. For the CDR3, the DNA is TGTGCCACCAGCAGAGATATTGAAGATACGCAGTATTTT.

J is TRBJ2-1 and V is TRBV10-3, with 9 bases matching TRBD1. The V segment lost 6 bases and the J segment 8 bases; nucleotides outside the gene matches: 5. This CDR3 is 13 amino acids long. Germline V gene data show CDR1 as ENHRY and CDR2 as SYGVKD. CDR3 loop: CAIRGQGNDEQFF. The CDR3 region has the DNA TGTGCCATCAGGGGACAGGGAAATGATGAGCAGTTCTTC.

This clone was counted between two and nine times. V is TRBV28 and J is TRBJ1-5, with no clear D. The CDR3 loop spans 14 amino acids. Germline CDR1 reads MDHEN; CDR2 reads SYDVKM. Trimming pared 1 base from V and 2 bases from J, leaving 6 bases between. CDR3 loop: CASSLYGRNQPQHF. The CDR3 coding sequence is TGTGCCAGCAGTTTATATGGCCGCAATCAGCCCCAGCATTTT. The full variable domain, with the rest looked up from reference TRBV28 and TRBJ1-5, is DVKVTQSSRYLVKRTGEKVFLECVQDMDHENMFWYRQDPGLGLRLIYFSYDVKMKEKGDIPEGYSVSREKKERFSLILESASTNQTSMYLCASSLYGRNQPQHFGDGTRLSIL.

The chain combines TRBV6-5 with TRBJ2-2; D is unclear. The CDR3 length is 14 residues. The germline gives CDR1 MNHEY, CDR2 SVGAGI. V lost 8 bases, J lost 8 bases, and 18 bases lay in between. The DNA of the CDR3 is TGTGCCAGCCGAAGGGCAGGTGGTGAAGGGGAGCTGTTTTTT. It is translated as CASRRAGGEGELFF.

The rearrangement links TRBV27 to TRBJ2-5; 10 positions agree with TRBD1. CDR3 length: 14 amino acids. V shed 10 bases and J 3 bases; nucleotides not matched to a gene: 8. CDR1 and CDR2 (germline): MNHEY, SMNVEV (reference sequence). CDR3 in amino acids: CATRRGQGKETQYF. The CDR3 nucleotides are TGTGCCACCCGGCGGGGACAGGGGAAAGAGACCCAGTACTTC.

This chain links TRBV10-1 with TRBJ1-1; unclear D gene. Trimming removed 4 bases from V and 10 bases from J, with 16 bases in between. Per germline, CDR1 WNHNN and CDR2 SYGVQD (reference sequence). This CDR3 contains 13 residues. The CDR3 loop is CASSARREGAAFF. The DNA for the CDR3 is TGCGCCAGCAGTGCCCGGCGAGAAGGCGCAGCTTTCTTT.

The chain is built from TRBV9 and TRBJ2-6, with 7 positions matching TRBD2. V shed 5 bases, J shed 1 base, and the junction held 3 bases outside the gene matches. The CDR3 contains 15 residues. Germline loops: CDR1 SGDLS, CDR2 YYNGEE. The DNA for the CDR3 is TGTGCCAGCAGGGCGGGAGTGTCTGGGGCCAACGTCCTGACTTTC. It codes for CASRAGVSGANVLTF.

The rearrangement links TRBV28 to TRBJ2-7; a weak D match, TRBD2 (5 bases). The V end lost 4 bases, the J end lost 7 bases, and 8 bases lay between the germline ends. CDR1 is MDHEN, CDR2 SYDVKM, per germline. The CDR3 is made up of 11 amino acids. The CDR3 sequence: CASSSLAEQYF. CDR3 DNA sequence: TGTGCCAGCAGTTCGCTAGCTGAGCAGTACTTC.

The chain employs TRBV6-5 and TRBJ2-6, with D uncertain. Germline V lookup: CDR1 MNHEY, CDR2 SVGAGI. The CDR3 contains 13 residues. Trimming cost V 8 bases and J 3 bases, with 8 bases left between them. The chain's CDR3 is CASALGGANVLTF. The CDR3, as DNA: TGTGCCAGCGCCTTGGGTGGGGCCAACGTCCTGACTTTC.

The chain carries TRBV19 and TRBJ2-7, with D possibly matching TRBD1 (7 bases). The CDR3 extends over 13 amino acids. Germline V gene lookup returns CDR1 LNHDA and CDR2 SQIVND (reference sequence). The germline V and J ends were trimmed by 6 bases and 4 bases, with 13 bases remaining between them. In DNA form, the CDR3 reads TGTGCCAGTAGGGCGACAGGGACTTACGAGCAGTACTTC. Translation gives CASRATGTYEQYF.

This chain's CDR3 is CASRGDSSLGSQPQHF. CDR3 nucleotides: TGTGCCAGTAGGGGGGACAGTTCCTTAGGCAGTCAGCCCCAGCATTTT. This sequence joins TRBV19 and TRBJ1-5; 7 bases agree with TRBD1. With V trimmed by 6 bases and J by 6 bases, 14 bases remained unmatched. CDR1 LNHDA and CDR2 SQIVND come from the germline V gene (reference sequence). The CDR3 covers 16 residues.

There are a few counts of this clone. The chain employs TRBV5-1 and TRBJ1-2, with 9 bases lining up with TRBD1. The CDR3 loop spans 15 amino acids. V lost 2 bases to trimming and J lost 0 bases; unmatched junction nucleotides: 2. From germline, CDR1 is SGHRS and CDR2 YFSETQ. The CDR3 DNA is TGCGCCAGCAGCTTCGGGACAGGGACTAACTATGGCTACACCTTC. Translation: CASSFGTGTNYGYTF.

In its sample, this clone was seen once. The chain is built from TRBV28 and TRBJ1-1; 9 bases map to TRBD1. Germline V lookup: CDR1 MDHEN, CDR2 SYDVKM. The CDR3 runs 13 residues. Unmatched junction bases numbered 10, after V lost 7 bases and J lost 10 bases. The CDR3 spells CASTILDRGRAFF. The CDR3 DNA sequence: TGTGCCAGCACCATCCTGGACAGGGGACGAGCTTTCTTT.

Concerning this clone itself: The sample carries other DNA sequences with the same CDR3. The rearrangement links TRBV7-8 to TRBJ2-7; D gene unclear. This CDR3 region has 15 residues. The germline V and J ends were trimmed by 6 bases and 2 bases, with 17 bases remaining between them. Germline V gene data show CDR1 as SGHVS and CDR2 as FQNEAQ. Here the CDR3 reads CASSFLCYSPYEQYF. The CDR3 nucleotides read TGTGCCAGCAGTTTCCTTTGCTACTCACCCTACGAGCAGTACTTC.

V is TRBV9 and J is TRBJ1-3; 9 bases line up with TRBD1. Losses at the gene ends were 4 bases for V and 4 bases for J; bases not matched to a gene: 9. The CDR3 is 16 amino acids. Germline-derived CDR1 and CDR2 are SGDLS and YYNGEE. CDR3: CASSPTGGIYGNTIYF. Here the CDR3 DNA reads TGTGCCAGCAGCCCGACAGGGGGGATTTACGGAAACACCATATATTTT.

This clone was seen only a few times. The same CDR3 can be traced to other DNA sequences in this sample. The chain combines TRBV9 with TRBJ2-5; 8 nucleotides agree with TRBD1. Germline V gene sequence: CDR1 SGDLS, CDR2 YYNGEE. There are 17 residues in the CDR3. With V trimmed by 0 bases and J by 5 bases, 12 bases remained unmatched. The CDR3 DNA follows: TGTGCCAGCAGCGTAGGGGCAGGGGGCAACTTTTATGAGACCCAGTACTTC. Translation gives CASSVGAGGNFYETQYF.

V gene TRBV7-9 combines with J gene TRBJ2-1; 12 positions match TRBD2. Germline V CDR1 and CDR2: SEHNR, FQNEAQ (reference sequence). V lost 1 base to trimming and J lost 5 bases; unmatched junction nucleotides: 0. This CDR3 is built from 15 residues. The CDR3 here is CASSLGTSGNNEQFF. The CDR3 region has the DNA TGTGCCAGCAGCTTAGGGACTAGCGGGAACAATGAGCAGTTCTTC. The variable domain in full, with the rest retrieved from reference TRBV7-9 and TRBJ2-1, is DTGVSQNPRHKITKRGQNVTFRCDPISEHNRLYWYRQTLGQGPEFLTYFQNEAQLEKSRLLSDRFSAERPKGSFSTLEIQRTEQGDSAMYLCASSLGTSGNNEQFFGPGTRLTVL.

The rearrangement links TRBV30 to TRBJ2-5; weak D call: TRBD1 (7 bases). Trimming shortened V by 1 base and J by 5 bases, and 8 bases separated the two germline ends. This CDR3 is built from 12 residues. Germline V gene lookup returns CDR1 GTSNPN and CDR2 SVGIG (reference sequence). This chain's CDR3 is CAWSAGGETQYF. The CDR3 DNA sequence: TGTGCCTGGAGTGCAGGGGGGGAGACCCAGTACTTC. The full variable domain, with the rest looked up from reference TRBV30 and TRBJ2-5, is SQTIHQWPATLVQPVGSPLSLECTVEGTSNPNLYWYRQAAGRGLQLLFYSVGIGQISSEVPQNLSASRPQDRQFILSSKKLLLSDSGFYLCAWSAGGETQYFGPGTRLLVL.

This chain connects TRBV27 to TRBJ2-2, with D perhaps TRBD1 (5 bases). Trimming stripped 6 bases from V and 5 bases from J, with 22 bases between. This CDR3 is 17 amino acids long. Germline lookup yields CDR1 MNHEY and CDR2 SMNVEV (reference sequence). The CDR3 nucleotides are TGTGCCAGCAGCCCCAGGGTCCCCCGCACGAGGACCGGGGAGCTGTTTTTT. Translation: CASSPRVPRTRTGELFF.

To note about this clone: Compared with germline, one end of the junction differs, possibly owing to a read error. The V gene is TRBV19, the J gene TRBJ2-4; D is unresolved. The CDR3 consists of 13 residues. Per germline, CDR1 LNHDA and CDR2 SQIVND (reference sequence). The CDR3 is CASSPQPQRPHHF. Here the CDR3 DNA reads TGTGCCAGTAGTCCCCAGCCACAACGACCCCACCACTTC. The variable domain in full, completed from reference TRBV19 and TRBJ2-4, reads DGGITQSPKYLFRKEGQNVTLSCEQNLNHDAMYWYRQDPGQGLRLIYYSQIVNDFQKGDIAEGYSVSREKKESFPLTVTSAQKNPTAFYLCASSPQPQRPHHFGAGTRLSVL.

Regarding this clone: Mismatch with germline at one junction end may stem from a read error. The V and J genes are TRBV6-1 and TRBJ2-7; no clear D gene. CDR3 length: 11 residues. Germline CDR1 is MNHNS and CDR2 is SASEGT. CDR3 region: CASSDRHEQYF. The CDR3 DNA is TGTGCTAGCAGTGATAGGCACGAGCAGTACTTC.